The 30 T cell receptor beta chains reported below all come from one sample, sequenced in a study of T cell responses to AZD1222 COVID-19 vaccine. The assay was immunoSEQ multiplex PCR, and TCRdb's table has in-frame clones only and misses some. The table has about 110,000 clones, around 92% seen once. This material consisted of peripheral blood, taken on day 0 of AZD1222 vaccination. The origin of the receptors is an adult in good health.

V usage is TRBV27 and J usage is TRBJ2-3; D remains unclear. CDR3 length: 14 amino acids. The V gene lost 5 bases and the J gene lost 0 bases, with 9 bases spanning the gap. Per the germline V gene, CDR1 is MNHEY and CDR2 is SMNVEV (reference sequence). CDR3 protein: CASSPRISTDTQYF. For the CDR3, the DNA is TGTGCCAGCAGTCCAAGGATTAGCACAGATACGCAGTATTTT.

The chain has TRBV7-9 and TRBJ1-3; a possible D gene is TRBD1 (5 bases). V lost 5 bases, J lost 4 bases, and 6 bases lay in between. From germline, CDR1 is SEHNR and CDR2 FQNEAQ (reference sequence). This CDR3 spans 12 amino acids. DNA for the CDR3: TGTGCCAGCAGCCGGACAGGAAACACCATATATTTT. It yields the protein CASSRTGNTIYF.

This clone has just one count. This rearrangement joins TRBV7-8 to TRBJ1-5; D ambiguous. The germline V and J ends were trimmed by 2 bases and 5 bases, with 7 bases remaining between them. There are 13 residues in the CDR3. Germline CDR1 is SGHVS and CDR2 is FQNEAQ. The CDR3 DNA reads as TGTGCCAGCAGCTTAACGGGGTATCAGCCCCAGCATTTT. Translation: CASSLTGYQPQHF.

This chain uses TRBV5-1 with TRBJ1-3; TRBD1 aligns across 7 bases. The CDR3 is 19 residues long. Per the germline V gene, CDR1 is SGHRS and CDR2 is YFSETQ. Trimming removed 4 bases from V and 0 bases from J; junction bases left unmatched: 16. The CDR3 nucleotides read TGCGCCAGCAGCCAGCTCGGGACAGCTAATTTTCCCTCTGGAAACACCATATATTTT. This translates into CASSQLGTANFPSGNTIYF. Drawing the rest from reference TRBV5-1 and TRBJ1-3, the complete variable domain is KAGVTQTPRYLIKTRGQQVTLSCSPISGHRSVSWYQQTPGQGLQFLFEYFSETQRNKGNFPGRFSGRQFSNSRSEMNVSTLELGDSALYLCASSQLGTANFPSGNTIYFGEGSWLTVV.

The chain recombines TRBV28 with TRBJ2-2, with D possibly matching TRBD2 (5 bases). This CDR3 is 13 amino acids long. The V and J ends lost 3 bases and 8 bases respectively, with 10 bases between them. The germline gives CDR1 MDHEN, CDR2 SYDVKM. Here the CDR3 DNA reads TGTGCCAGCAGTTTTGCCCGGGGTGGGGAGCTGTTTTTT. It yields the protein CASSFARGGELFF. The complete variable domain, with remaining parts taken from reference TRBV28 and TRBJ2-2, reads DVKVTQSSRYLVKRTGEKVFLECVQDMDHENMFWYRQDPGLGLRLIYFSYDVKMKEKGDIPEGYSVSREKKERFSLILESASTNQTSMYLCASSFARGGELFFGEGSRLTVL.

The V call is TRBV5-6, the J call TRBJ1-1; D remains ambiguous. CDR1 and CDR2 (germline): SGHDT, YYEEEE. Between the trimmed V and J ends, which lost 1 base and 4 bases, there was a span of 11 bases. This CDR3 region has 14 residues. The DNA of the CDR3 is TGTGCCAGCAGCTTGCAATTTGGAGGCACTGAAGCTTTCTTT. Translation: CASSLQFGGTEAFF.

The chain couples TRBV11-3 to TRBJ2-1; 7 positions agree with TRBD2. In germline, CDR1 is SGHNT, CDR2 YENEEA. With V trimmed by 2 bases and J by 3 bases, 4 bases remained unmatched. The CDR3 consists of 15 residues. Here the CDR3 DNA reads TGTGCCAGCAGCTTAAGGCTAGCGGACTACAATGAGCAGTTCTTC. Its translation is CASSLRLADYNEQFF.

The rearrangement uses TRBV10-1 and TRBJ2-7; D unresolved. The CDR3 covers 15 residues. Germline CDR1 WNHNN, CDR2 SYGVQD (reference sequence). V dropped 0 bases and J dropped 7 bases, with 16 bases sitting between them. In nucleotides, the CDR3 is TGCGCCAGCAGTGAGTCGGCCCTGTTGGAGATGGAGCAGTACTTC. It codes for CASSESALLEMEQYF.

This rearrangement joins TRBV28 to TRBJ2-3; possible D gene TRBD2, 6 bases. Trimming took 5 bases from V and 3 from J, leaving 27 bases between them. This CDR3 comprises 19 residues. Germline CDR1 and CDR2: MDHEN and SYDVKM. In nucleotides, the CDR3 is TGTGCCAGCAGTCTACTAAACCCTCGTATGGCTAGCGTTACAGATACGCAGTATTTT. Translating gives CASSLLNPRMASVTDTQYF.

The chain couples TRBV4-1 to TRBJ2-1; no clear D gene. The CDR3 length is 16 residues. Germline V gene lookup returns CDR1 MGHRA and CDR2 YSYEKL. V shed 4 bases and J shed 1 base, with 14 bases lying between them. The CDR3 loop reads CASSLDDWNSYNEQFF. The CDR3 DNA is TGCGCCAGCAGCCTAGACGACTGGAATTCCTACAATGAGCAGTTCTTC.

J is TRBJ1-4 and V is TRBV5-1, with TRBD1 matching over 9 bases. Germline loops: CDR1 SGHRS, CDR2 YFSETQ. The CDR3 extends over 15 amino acids. The trim removed 8 bases at V and 2 bases at J, leaving 7 bases unmatched. CDR3 loop: CASTRDRVTNEKLFF. In DNA form, the CDR3 reads TGCGCCAGTACCCGGGACAGGGTTACTAATGAAAAACTGTTTTTT.

The rearrangement joins TRBV18 to TRBJ1-5; D perhaps matches TRBD1 (5 bases). Germline loops: CDR1 KGHSH, CDR2 LQKENI. This CDR3 is built from 14 residues. V lost 5 bases, J lost 6 bases, and 14 bases lay in between. DNA for the CDR3: TGTGCCAGCTCAGCCTCGGGGGGGGGTCAGCCCCAGCATTTT. It specifies CASSASGGGQPQHF.

The chain is built from TRBV19 and TRBJ2-3, with 9 bases fitting TRBD2. Germline V gene lookup returns CDR1 LNHDA and CDR2 SQIVND (reference sequence). The CDR3 contains 18 residues. Losses at the gene ends were 6 bases for V and 2 bases for J; bases not matched to a gene: 15. CDR3 protein: CASSTQPGLAHYTDTQYF. In DNA, the CDR3 is TGTGCCAGTAGCACCCAACCAGGACTAGCGCATTACACAGATACGCAGTATTTT.

The J gene is TRBJ1-1, the V gene TRBV7-8, with D uncertain. The germline gives CDR1 SGHVS, CDR2 FQNEAQ. The CDR3 has 13 amino acids. The V and J ends lost 4 bases and 1 base respectively, with 7 bases between them. The chain's CDR3 is CASSSRQNTEAFF. CDR3 nucleotides: TGTGCCAGCAGCTCTCGACAGAACACTGAAGCTTTCTTT. The complete variable domain, with remaining parts taken from reference TRBV7-8 and TRBJ1-1, reads GAGVSQSPRYKVAKRGQDVALRCDPISGHVSLFWYQQALGQGPEFLTYFQNEAQLDKSGLPSDRFFAERPEGSVSTLKIQRTQQEDSAVYLCASSSRQNTEAFFGQGTRLTVV.

V gene TRBV28 combines with J gene TRBJ1-5; D remains unclear. V lost 5 bases and J lost 0, with 8 bases in between. CDR1 and CDR2 from the germline V gene are MDHEN and SYDVKM. The CDR3 is made up of 14 amino acids. As DNA, the CDR3 is TGTGCCAGCAGTCCAACTCATAGCAATCAGCCCCAGCATTTT. Amino acid sequence: CASSPTHSNQPQHF. Supplemented by reference TRBV28 and TRBJ1-5, the full variable domain reads DVKVTQSSRYLVKRTGEKVFLECVQDMDHENMFWYRQDPGLGLRLIYFSYDVKMKEKGDIPEGYSVSREKKERFSLILESASTNQTSMYLCASSPTHSNQPQHFGDGTRLSIL.

This chain uses TRBV27 with TRBJ1-5, with D unclear. The CDR3 covers 14 residues. V shed 3 bases and J shed 3 bases, with 9 bases lying between them. Germline loops: CDR1 MNHEY, CDR2 SMNVEV (reference sequence). CDR3 coding DNA: TGTGCCAGCAGTTTCGGCAGTCACAATCAGCCCCAGCATTTT. It yields the protein CASSFGSHNQPQHF.

The rearrangement uses TRBV19 and TRBJ1-1; D ambiguous. The CDR3 totals 12 residues. Germline assignment: CDR1 LNHDA and CDR2 SQIVND (reference sequence). Deletions cut 2 bases from V and 7 bases from J, with 8 bases between. DNA for the CDR3: TGTGCCAGTAGTATACCGGGGAGTGAAGCTTTCTTT. Its protein is CASSIPGSEAFF.

This clone was detected a few times. The V call is TRBV18, the J call TRBJ1-1, with D possibly being TRBD1 (5 bases). The CDR3 spans 13 residues. From germline, CDR1 is KGHSH and CDR2 LQKENI. V shed 5 bases and J shed 5 bases, with 12 bases lying between them. CDR3 coding DNA: TGTGCCAGCTCAAAGGGGCGGGGAACTGAAGCTTTCTTT. Its translation is CASSKGRGTEAFF.

The V call is TRBV4-2, the J call TRBJ2-1; 8 nucleotides line up with TRBD2. Trimming cost V 1 base and J 8 bases; bases outside gene matches: 4. Germline-derived CDR1 and CDR2 are LGHNA and YNFKEQ. The CDR3 sequence is 14 residues long. The CDR3 sequence is CASSQVGLGDEQFF. DNA of the CDR3: TGTGCCAGCAGCCAAGTGGGACTAGGCGATGAGCAGTTCTTC.

The chain links TRBV28 to TRBJ2-6, with D possibly TRBD1 on 7 matching bases. The CDR3 is 15 amino acids. Germline CDR1 MDHEN, CDR2 SYDVKM. The V gene lost 7 bases and the J gene lost 3 bases, with 13 bases spanning the gap. The CDR3 loop is CASNGGGYGANVLTF. The CDR3 region has the DNA TGTGCCAGCAACGGAGGGGGCTATGGGGCCAACGTCCTGACTTTC.

This chain joins TRBV7-2 and TRBJ1-1, with a weak D call TRBD1 (6 bases). Between the trimmed V and J ends, which lost 5 bases and 3 bases, there was a span of 16 bases. CDR1 is SGHTA, CDR2 FQGNSA, per germline. The CDR3 covers 15 residues. The CDR3 sequence is CASSVTGRGYTEAFF. The CDR3 DNA is TGTGCCAGCAGCGTTACAGGGCGGGGGTACACTGAAGCTTTCTTT.

This chain connects TRBV19 to TRBJ1-5; tentative D call: TRBD1 (6 bases). The CDR3 sequence is 13 residues long. Germline V gene lookup returns CDR1 LNHDA and CDR2 SQIVND (reference sequence). V lost 9 bases, J lost 3 bases, and 12 bases lay in between. CDR3 bases: TGTGCCAGCGTGGACAGCCTCAATCAGCCCCAGCATTTT. The encoded protein is CASVDSLNQPQHF.

The chain links TRBV28 to TRBJ2-1; maybe TRBD2 (7 bases). This CDR3 contains 14 residues. The V gene's germline CDR1 is MDHEN and CDR2 SYDVKM. V dropped 7 bases and J dropped 2 bases, with 12 bases sitting between them. The CDR3 here is CASTPGGPYNEQFF. The CDR3 nucleotides read TGTGCCAGCACCCCGGGGGGCCCCTACAATGAGCAGTTCTTC. The entire variable domain, with the rest obtained from reference TRBV28 and TRBJ2-1, is as follows: DVKVTQSSRYLVKRTGEKVFLECVQDMDHENMFWYRQDPGLGLRLIYFSYDVKMKEKGDIPEGYSVSREKKERFSLILESASTNQTSMYLCASTPGGPYNEQFFGPGTRLTVL.

The chain employs TRBV18 and TRBJ1-6; D is uncertain. The V end was cut by 3 bases, the J end by 7 bases, with 10 bases between. The length of the CDR3 is 14 residues. Germline CDR1 is KGHSH and CDR2 is LQKENI. CDR3 DNA sequence: TGTGCCAGCTCACCCGGGTCCAGAAATTCACCCCTCCACTTT. Encoded protein: CASSPGSRNSPLHF.

This clone was seen only once. The chain is built from TRBV2 and TRBJ2-3, with unresolved D. Germline CDR1 reads SNHLY; CDR2 reads FYNNEI. This CDR3 spans 13 amino acids. Trimming removed 6 bases from V and 3 bases from J, with 10 bases in between. In DNA form, the CDR3 reads TGTGCCAGCAGGGTCAGAGTAACAGATACGCAGTATTTT. As protein: CASRVRVTDTQYF. The full variable domain, rest sourced from reference TRBV2 and TRBJ2-3, is EPEVTQTPSHQVTQMGQEVILRCVPISNHLYFYWYRQILGQKVEFLVSFYNNEISEKSEIFDDQFSVERPDGSNFTLKIRSTKLEDSAMYFCASRVRVTDTQYFGPGTRLTVL.

This clone was detected only once. This CDR3 is CASSVGDRYEQYF. CDR3 bases: TGTGCCAGCAGCGTGGGTGACCGCTACGAGCAGTACTTC. The V call is TRBV25-1, the J call TRBJ2-7; no clear D. CDR1 and CDR2 (germline): MGHDK, SYGVNS. Trimming took off 6 bases at V and 3 bases at J, with 12 bases between the two ends. CDR3 length: 13 amino acids.

A single count supports this clone. This sequence joins TRBV5-4 and TRBJ1-2; a weak D match, TRBD1 (6 bases). The V gene's germline CDR1 is SGHNT and CDR2 YYREEE (reference sequence). V was clipped by 0 bases and J by 4 bases, with 13 bases between them. The CDR3 totals 15 residues. The CDR3 coding sequence is TGTGCCAGCAGCTTGGAAGCGGGGGGCTCCTATGGCTACACCTTC. As protein: CASSLEAGGSYGYTF.

The V call is TRBV2, the J call TRBJ1-5; 9 bases map to TRBD1. The CDR3 is 16 residues long. Germline lookup yields CDR1 SNHLY and CDR2 FYNNEI. V was pared by 3 bases and J by 7 bases, with 10 bases of the junction left unmatched. The CDR3 bases are TGTGCCAGCAGTGAGACAGGGGGTGCGGGTTACCAGCCCCAGCATTTT. This codes for CASSETGGAGYQPQHF.

This chain links TRBV9 with TRBJ2-1; TRBD1 aligns across 7 bases. The junction had 13 bases not matched to a gene; V was cut back by 3 bases and J by 7 bases. Germline V gives CDR1 SGDLS, CDR2 YYNGEE. CDR3 length: 16 residues. CDR3 sequence: CASSAPVRGPNNEQFF. Written as DNA, the CDR3 is TGTGCCAGCAGCGCTCCCGTGAGGGGGCCTAATAATGAGCAGTTCTTC. Looking up the rest from reference TRBV9 and TRBJ2-1 gives the full variable domain: DSGVTQTPKHLITATGQRVTLRCSPRSGDLSVYWYQQSLDQGLQFLIQYYNGEERAKGNILERFSAQQFPDLHSELNLSSLELGDSALYFCASSAPVRGPNNEQFFGPGTRLTVL.

J is TRBJ1-4 and V is TRBV18, with 12 positions matching TRBD1. Trimming took 4 bases from V and 10 from J; bases not matched to a gene: 10. The CDR3 runs to 16 residues. Germline values: CDR1 KGHSH, CDR2 LQKENI. CDR3 protein: CASSLASGTGGGKLFF. DNA for the CDR3: TGTGCCAGCTCACTTGCCTCCGGGACAGGGGGCGGAAAACTGTTTTTT. The entire variable domain, with the rest obtained from reference TRBV18 and TRBJ1-4, is as follows: NAGVMQNPRHLVRRRGQEARLRCSPMKGHSHVYWYRQLPEEGLKFMVYLQKENIIDESGMPKERFSAEFPKEGPSILRIQQVVRGDSAAYFCASSLASGTGGGKLFFGSGTQLSVL.